The following is a TCR beta chain sequence with its context. This record comes from a study of blood T cell repertoires in COVID-19. At the level of the study: The origin of the acute and convalescent COVID-19 samples was the United States, Italy and Spain.

Per the study methods: Quantification of nucleated cells was approximated via reference gene primer amplification. Generated by immunoSEQ multiplex PCR, the TCRdb table keeps only in-frame clones and is missing some. V, J and clone size reflect that table, while D and trimming were determined from the DNA. This sample carries a few hundred thousand clones, approximately 90% of them seen once, and the ten largest clones take around 8.9%. The length of the CDR3 is 14 residues. After removal of 5 bases from V and 15 bases from J, the junction contained 10 bases not matched to a gene. Germline CDR1 is MNHEY and CDR2 is SVGAGI.

The TCR was taken from a woman aged 18-35 years who had recovered from COVID-19. The chain recombines TRBV6-5 with TRBJ2-4, with 13 bases matching TRBD2. The sample was PBMCs or T cells enriched from blood (not recorded which). The CDR3 sequence is CASSKGLAGSSAYF. CDR3 coding DNA: TGTGCCAGCAGTAAGGGACTAGCGGGATCCTCTGCGTACTTC.